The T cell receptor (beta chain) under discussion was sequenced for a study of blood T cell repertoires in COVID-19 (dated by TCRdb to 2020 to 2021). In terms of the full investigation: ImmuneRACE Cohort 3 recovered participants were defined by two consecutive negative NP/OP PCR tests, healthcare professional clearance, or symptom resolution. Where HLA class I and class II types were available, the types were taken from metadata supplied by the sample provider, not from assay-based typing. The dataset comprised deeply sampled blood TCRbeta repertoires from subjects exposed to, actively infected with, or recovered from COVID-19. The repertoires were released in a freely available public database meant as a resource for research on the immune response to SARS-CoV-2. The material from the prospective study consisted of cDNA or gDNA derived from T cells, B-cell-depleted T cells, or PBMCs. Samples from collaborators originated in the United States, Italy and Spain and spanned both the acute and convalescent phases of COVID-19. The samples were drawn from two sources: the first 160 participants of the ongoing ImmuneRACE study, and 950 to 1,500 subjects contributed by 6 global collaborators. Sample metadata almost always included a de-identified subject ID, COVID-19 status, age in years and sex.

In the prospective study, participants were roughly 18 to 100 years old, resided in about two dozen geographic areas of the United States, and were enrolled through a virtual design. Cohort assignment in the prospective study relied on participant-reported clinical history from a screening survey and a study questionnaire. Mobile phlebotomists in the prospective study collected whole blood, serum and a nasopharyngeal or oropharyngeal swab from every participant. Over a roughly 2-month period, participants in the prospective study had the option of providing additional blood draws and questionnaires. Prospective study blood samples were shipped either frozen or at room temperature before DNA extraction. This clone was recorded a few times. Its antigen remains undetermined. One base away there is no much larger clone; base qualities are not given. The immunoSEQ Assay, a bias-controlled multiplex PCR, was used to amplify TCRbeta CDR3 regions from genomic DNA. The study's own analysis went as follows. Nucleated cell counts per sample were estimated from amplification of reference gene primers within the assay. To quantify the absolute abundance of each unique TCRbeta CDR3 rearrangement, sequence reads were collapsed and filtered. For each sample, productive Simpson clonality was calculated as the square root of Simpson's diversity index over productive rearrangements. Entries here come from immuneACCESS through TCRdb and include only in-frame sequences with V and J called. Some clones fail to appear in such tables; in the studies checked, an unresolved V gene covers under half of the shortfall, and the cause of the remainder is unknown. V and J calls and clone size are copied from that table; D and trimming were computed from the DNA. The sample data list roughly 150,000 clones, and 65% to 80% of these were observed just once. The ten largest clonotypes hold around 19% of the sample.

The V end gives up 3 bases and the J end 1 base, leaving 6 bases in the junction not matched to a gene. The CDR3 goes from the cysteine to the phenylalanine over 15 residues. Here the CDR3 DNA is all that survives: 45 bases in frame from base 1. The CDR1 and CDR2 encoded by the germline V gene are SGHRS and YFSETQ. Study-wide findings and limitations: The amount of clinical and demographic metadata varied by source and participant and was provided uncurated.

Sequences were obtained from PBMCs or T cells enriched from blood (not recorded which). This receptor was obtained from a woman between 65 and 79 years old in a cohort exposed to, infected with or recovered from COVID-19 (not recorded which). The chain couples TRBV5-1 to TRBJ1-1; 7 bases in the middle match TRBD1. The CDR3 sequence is CASSSTQGWNTEAFF. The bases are TGCGCCAGCAGCTCGACACAGGGGTGGAACACTGAAGCTTTCTTT.